The T cell receptor beta chain described here comes from a study of neurological immune-mediated disorders. This clonotype was seen ten or more times. In TCRdb, the 5' RACE reads were re-called with MiXCR into one record per CDR3 protein. The repertoire holds about 50,000 distinct CDR3 sequences, with approximately 10% as singletons. The CDR3 is 13 residues long. The V gene lost 9 bases and the J gene lost 8 bases, with 20 bases spanning the gap. Per the germline V gene, CDR1 is SGDLS and CDR2 is YYNGEE. The receptor was isolated from a man between 65 and 80 years old with HTLV-1-associated myelopathy (HAM/TSP). The chain has TRBV9 and TRBJ1-2; weak D call: TRBD1 (6 bases). Sample: PBMCs. CDR3 in DNA: TGTGCCATCCTGTATTACAGGGTGGAAGGCTACACCTTC. Protein product: CAILYYRVEGYTF.